This paragraph reports one T cell receptor (beta chain). This entry is derived from a study of blood T cell repertoires in COVID-19. Sequencing used immunoSEQ multiplex PCR; TCRdb keeps in-frame clones, though not all of them. The data show about 88,000 clones, around 91% seen once. Seattle's enrolled individuals joined amid active infection and were then monitored longitudinally. The CDR3 covers 15 residues. The germline V gene has CDR1 SGHTA and CDR2 FQGNSA. J gave up 4 bases and V 4 bases, and 7 bases lay outside the gene matches. The gene calls are TRBV7-2 and TRBJ1-1, with 9 bases that match TRBD1. The clonotype comes from a man in his late teens or twenties with COVID-19, enrolled during active disease. The sequenced sample consisted of peripheral blood. CDR3 protein: CASSSGTGLRTEAFF. The CDR3 DNA is TGTGCCAGCAGCTCCGGGACAGGGCTCCGCACTGAAGCTTTCTTT.